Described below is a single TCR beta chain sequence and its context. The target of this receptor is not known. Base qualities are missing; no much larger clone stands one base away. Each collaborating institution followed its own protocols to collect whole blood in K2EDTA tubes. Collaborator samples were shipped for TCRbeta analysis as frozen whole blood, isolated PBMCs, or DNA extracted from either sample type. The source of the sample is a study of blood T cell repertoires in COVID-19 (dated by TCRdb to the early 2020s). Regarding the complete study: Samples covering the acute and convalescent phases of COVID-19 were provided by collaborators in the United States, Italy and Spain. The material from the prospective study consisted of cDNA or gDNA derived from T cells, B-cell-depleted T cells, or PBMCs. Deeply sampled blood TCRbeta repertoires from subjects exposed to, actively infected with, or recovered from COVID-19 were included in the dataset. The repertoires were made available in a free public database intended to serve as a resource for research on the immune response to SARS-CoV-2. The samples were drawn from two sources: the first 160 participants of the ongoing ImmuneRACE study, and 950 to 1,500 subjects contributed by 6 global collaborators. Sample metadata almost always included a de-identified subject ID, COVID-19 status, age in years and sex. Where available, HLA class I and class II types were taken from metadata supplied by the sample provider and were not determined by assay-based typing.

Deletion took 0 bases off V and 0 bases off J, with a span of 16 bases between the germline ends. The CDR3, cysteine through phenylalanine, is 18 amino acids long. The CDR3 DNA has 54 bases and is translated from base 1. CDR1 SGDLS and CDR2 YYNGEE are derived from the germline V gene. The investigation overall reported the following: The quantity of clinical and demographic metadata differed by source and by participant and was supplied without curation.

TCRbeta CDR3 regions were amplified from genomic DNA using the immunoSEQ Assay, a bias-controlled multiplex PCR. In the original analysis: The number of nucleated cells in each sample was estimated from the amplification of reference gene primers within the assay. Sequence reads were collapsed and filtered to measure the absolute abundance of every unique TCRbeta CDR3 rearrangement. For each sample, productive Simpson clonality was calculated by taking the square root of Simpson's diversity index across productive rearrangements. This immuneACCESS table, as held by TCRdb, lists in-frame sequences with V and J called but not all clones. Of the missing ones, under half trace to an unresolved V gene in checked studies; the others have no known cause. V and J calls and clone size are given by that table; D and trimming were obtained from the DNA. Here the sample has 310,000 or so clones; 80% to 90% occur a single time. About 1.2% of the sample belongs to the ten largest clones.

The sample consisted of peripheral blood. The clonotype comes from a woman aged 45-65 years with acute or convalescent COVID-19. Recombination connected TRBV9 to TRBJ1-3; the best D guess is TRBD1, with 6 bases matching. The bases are TGTGCCAGCAGCGTAGCTTCCGGGACACCGATCTCTGGAAACACCATATATTTT. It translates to CASSVASGTPISGNTIYF.